This record covers a single T cell receptor (beta chain). This clonotype was found a few times. This clone's antigen is unknown. Nothing much larger sits one base from this clone, and base qualities are not available. Counted from cysteine to phenylalanine, this CDR3 has 14 amino acids. Only CDR3 DNA is held: 42 bases, read in frame from base 1. Germline trimming: 5 bases from V, 8 bases from J; junction bases outside gene matches: 9. As encoded in the germline V gene, CDR1 is SGHTA while CDR2 is FQGNSA. Interpreted using the paper, the treatment or condition label stands for: in vitro stimulation with specific CMV peptide epitopes to enrich CMV-specific T cells. The listed sequencing device is Illumina HiSeq 1500. Through fastp at Q25 and MiXCR, TCRdb rebuilt clones from the public reads, retaining in-frame beta chains. Each record represents a unique CDR3 protein, reported with the most common genes and DNA among its rows. Across this sample there are approximately 500,000 distinct CDR3 sequences, with 30% to 40% seen only once. The ten most abundant clones make up roughly 17% of the sample.

The entry originates in a study of T cell repertoires in cytomegalovirus infection (dated 2019 in TCRdb). Regarding the complete study: Alongside well-studied HLA-B-restricted epitopes, the peptide stimulations were aimed at recently identified HLA-C-restricted CMV epitopes, whose presentation resists viral immunomodulation. Because public TCR beta signatures pointed to carriage of CMV infection together with the matching HLA type, the HLA type of each donor mattered for the analysis.

What the study reported, not specific to this receptor: Carriers of CMV infection plus the relevant HLA type were discriminated by the cumulative frequency of public TCR beta family members in the study cohort and in an independent 352-donor cohort. The ex vivo response was dominated by HLA-C-restricted CMV-specific TCR beta clonotypes, and the single most frequent clonotype in two of eight donors was supplied by these HLA-C-restricted clonotypes.

This specimen was cultured PBMCs, taken from culture after CMV antigen stimulation. The chain joins TRBV7-2 to TRBJ2-1; the junction holds 7 bases that match TRBD1. The receptor comes from a human donor in good health (CMV status not recorded). Some clones in this sample may be carry-over from other donors' samples. CDR3 loop: CASSNRQGVDEQFF. The sequenced DNA is TGTGCCAGCAGCAACCGACAGGGAGTCGATGAGCAGTTCTTC.